The present T cell receptor beta chain was sequenced within a study of PD-L1 blockade in urothelial cancer. Study as a whole: Administration of atezolizumab to patients began at some point between 2013 and 2015, at 1,200 mg intravenously every 3 weeks.

Repertoires were generated with immunoSEQ multiplex PCR, while TCRdb's copy carries only in-frame clones and drops some. The table shows 90,000 to 120,000 clones, with roughly nine tenths occurring only once. CDR1 MNHEY and CDR2 SVGAGI come from the germline V gene. With 6 bases removed from V and 8 bases from J, the gap between germline ends came to 19 bases. This CDR3 spans 14 amino acids. The chain couples TRBV6-5 to TRBJ1-2; a possible D gene is TRBD1 (5 bases). This receptor was taken from a woman of 80 years or more with urothelial cancer. Sequencing used PBMCs, obtained around atezolizumab (anti-PD-L1) treatment. CDR3 protein: CASRFGTADRGYTF. The CDR3 region has the DNA TGTGCCAGCAGATTTGGGACTGCTGATAGAGGCTACACCTTC.